This T cell receptor beta chain was identified during a study of blood T cell repertoires in COVID-19. Germline CDR1 and CDR2: GTSNPN and SVGIG (reference sequence). CDR3 length: 12 residues. With 1 base removed from V and 9 bases from J, the gap between germline ends came to 7 bases. Authors' methods: The authors estimated nucleated cell counts from reference gene primer amplification. This table comes from immunoSEQ multiplex PCR, and its TCRdb copy is limited to in-frame clones, with some not included. V and J calls and clone size come straight from that table; D and trimming were deduced from the DNA. The repertoire includes around 240,000 clones, approximately 86% of them detected once, and 3% sits in the top ten.

The chain recombines TRBV30 with TRBJ1-6; D gene unclear. Material: peripheral blood. The clonotype originates from a woman aged 30 to 39 who had recovered from COVID-19. This CDR3 reads CAWSGSLSPLHF. DNA for the CDR3: TGTGCCTGGAGTGGCAGTCTTTCACCCCTCCACTTT.